The clone carrying this T cell receptor (beta chain) occurred many times. Sequence at one end of the junction differs from germline and may be a read error. Unique molecular identifiers tagged the TCRbeta library. TCRdb processed the PCR reads anew with MiXCR; each CDR3 protein has one entry. Of roughly 180,000 distinct CDR3 sequences in the sample, approximately 15% were seen once. The sample is drawn from a study of T-cell reconstitution after alpha-beta-depleted transplantation in children. The clonotype originates from a human donor who donated a stem cell graft to a child with acute lymphoblastic leukemia. Sequencing used PBMCs from the stem cell graft donor, obtained from the stem cell graft.

CDR3 coding DNA: TGTGCTAGCAGCGCCGGGGCGGAAGATACGCAGTATTTT. It encodes CASSAGAEDTQYF. The J gene is TRBJ2-3, the V gene TRBV7-7; D tentatively reads TRBD1 or TRBD2 (5 bases each). This CDR3 is built from 13 residues. CDR1 is SSHAT, CDR2 FNYEAQ, per germline (reference sequence). The full variable domain, its missing parts supplied by reference TRBV7-7 and TRBJ2-3, is GAGVSQSPRYKVTKRGQDVTLRCDPISSHATLYWYQQALGQGPEFLTYFNYEAQPDKSGLPSDRFSAERPEGSISTLTIQRTEQRDSAMYRCASSAGAEDTQYFGPGTRLTVL.